This TCR beta chain was sequenced during a study of cytomegalovirus exposure and HLA in healthy donors. Study in general: Most genotyped donors, 65% to 85% of more than 300, had Caucasian-associated genetic ancestry.

The primer mix had 60 Vbeta and 13 Jbeta primers. Using immunoSEQ multiplex PCR, the repertoire was profiled, and TCRdb retains in-frame clones only, with some absent. The sample shows 110,000 to 150,000 clones, 82% of them seen only once. Source material: PBMCs. This clonotype originated in a male donor in good health and CMV-seronegative.

The CDR3 loop is CASSGDRSYGYTF. CDR3 nucleotide sequence: TGTGCCAGCAGTGGGGACAGGAGCTATGGCTACACCTTC. The chain has TRBV28 and TRBJ1-2, with 8 bases lining up with TRBD1. Trimming at V came to 5 bases and at J to 4 bases, leaving 3 bases not matched to a gene. Germline CDR1 MDHEN, CDR2 SYDVKM. The CDR3 has 13 residues.